The clone carrying this T cell receptor beta chain was observed many times. What it recognizes is unknown. There are 14 residues in the CDR3. Germline V gives CDR1 MNHNS, CDR2 SASEGT. V shed 3 bases and J 7 bases; nucleotides not matched to a gene: 5. MiXCR, run by TCRdb on the reads, gives a single entry per CDR3 protein. The table lists roughly 500,000 distinct CDR3 sequences, around 35% of them singletons. This entry is derived from a study of T cell repertoires in cytomegalovirus infection. For the study at large: Public TCR beta signature analysis indicated the presence of both CMV infection and matching HLA type.

Study conclusions and caveats: Carriers of CMV plus the relevant HLA were identified by cumulative public TCR beta family frequency. CMV-specific HLA-C-restricted TCR beta clonotypes dominated the ex vivo response.

The rearrangement uses TRBV6-1 and TRBJ1-4; TRBD1 agrees at 7 bases. The receptor comes from a human donor in good health (CMV status not recorded). Some clones in this sample may be carry-over from other donors' samples. The starting material was cultured PBMCs, obtained from culture after CMV antigen stimulation. This chain's CDR3 is CASSDRGRSEKLFF. DNA of the CDR3: TGTGCCAGCAGTGATAGGGGGCGGAGTGAAAAACTGTTTTTT.